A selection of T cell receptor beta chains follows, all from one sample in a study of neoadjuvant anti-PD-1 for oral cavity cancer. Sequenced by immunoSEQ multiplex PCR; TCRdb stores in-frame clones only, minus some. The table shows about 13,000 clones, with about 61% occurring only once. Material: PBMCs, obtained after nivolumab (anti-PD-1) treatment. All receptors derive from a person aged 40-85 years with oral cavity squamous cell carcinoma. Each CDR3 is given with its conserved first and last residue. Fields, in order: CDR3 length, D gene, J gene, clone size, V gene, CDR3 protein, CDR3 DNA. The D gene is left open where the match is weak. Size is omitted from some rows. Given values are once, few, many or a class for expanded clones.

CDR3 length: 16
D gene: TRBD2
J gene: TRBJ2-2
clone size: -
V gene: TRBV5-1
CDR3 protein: CASSLAGGLNTGELFF
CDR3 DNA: TGCGCCAGCAGCTTAGCGGGAGGGTTGAACACCGGGGAGCTGTTTTTT

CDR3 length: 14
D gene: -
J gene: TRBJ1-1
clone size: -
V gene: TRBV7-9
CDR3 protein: CASSLEVMNTEAFF
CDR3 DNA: TGTGCCAGCAGCTTAGAAGTGATGAACACTGAAGCTTTCTTT

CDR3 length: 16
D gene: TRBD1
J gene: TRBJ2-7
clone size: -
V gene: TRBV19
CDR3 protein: CASSIGGQPSSYEQYF
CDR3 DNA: TGTGCCAGTAGTATAGGGGGACAGCCGAGCTCCTACGAGCAGTACTTC

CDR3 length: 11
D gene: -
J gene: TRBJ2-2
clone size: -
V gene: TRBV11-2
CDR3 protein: CASALTGELFF
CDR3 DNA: TGTGCCAGCGCCCTAACCGGGGAGCTGTTTTTT

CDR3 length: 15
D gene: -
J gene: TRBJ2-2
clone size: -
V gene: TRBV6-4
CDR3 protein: CASSDSALPKGELFF
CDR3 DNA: TGTGCCAGCAGTGACTCTGCGCTGCCCAAGGGGGAGCTGTTTTTT

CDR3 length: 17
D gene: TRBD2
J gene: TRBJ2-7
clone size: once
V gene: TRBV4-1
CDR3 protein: CASSHMIGLAGAYEQYF
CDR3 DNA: TGCGCCAGCAGCCATATGATCGGACTAGCGGGTGCCTACGAGCAGTACTTC

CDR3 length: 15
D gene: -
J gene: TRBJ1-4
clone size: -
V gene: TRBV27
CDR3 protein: CASMSWGAPNEKLFF
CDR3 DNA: TGTGCCAGCATGAGTTGGGGGGCACCTAATGAAAAACTGTTTTTT

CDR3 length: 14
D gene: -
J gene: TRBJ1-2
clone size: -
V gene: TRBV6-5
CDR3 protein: CASSRGRANYGYTF
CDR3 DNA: TGTGCCAGCAGCCGGGGTCGAGCTAACTATGGCTACACCTTC

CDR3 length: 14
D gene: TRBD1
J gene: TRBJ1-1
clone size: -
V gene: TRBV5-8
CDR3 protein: CASSYRGWGTEAFF
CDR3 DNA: TGTGCCAGCAGCTACAGGGGTTGGGGCACTGAAGCTTTCTTT

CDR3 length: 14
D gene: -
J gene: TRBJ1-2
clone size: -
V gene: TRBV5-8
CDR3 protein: CASSSSGLGYGYTF
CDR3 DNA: TGTGCCAGCAGTTCTTCAGGGCTCGGCTATGGCTACACCTTC

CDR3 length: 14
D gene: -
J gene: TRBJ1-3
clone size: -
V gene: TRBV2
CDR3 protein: CASSAGHSGNTIYF
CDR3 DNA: TGTGCCAGCTCCGCCGGACACTCTGGAAACACCATATATTTT

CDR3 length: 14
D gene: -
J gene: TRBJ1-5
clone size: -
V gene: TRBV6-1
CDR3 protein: CASGLEGTFQPQHF
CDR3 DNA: TGTGCCAGCGGCCTAGAGGGTACTTTTCAGCCCCAGCATTTT

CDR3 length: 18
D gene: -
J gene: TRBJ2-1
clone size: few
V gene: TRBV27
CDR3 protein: CASSLISGTHLSYNEQFF
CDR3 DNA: TGTGCCAGCAGTCTAATCTCCGGGACACACCTATCCTACAATGAGCAGTTCTTC

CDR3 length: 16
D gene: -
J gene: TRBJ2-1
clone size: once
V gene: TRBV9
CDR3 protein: CASSPHSGNTYNEQFF
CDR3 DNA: TGTGCCAGCAGCCCCCATAGCGGCAATACCTACAATGAGCAGTTCTTC

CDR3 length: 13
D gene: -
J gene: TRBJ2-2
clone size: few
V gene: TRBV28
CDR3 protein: CASSLSRPGELFF
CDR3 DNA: TGTGCCAGCAGTTTAAGTCGCCCCGGGGAGCTGTTTTTT

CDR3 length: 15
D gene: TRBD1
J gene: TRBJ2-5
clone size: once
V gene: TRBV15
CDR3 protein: CATSRDLGQKETQYF
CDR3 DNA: TGTGCCACCAGCAGAGATCTGGGACAGAAAGAGACCCAGTACTTC

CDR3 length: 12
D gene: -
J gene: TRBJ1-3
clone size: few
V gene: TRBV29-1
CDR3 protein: CSVDSPGNTIYF
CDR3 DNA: TGCAGCGTTGACTCCCCGGGAAACACCATATATTTT

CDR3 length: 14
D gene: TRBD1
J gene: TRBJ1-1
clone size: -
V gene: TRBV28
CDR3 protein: CASTSAGGSPEAFF
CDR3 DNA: TGTGCCAGCACCTCCGCAGGGGGGAGCCCTGAAGCTTTCTTT

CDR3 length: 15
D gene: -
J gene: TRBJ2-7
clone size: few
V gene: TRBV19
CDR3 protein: CASSIAGVYSYEQYF
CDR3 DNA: TGTGCCAGTAGTATAGCAGGGGTTTACTCCTACGAGCAGTACTTC

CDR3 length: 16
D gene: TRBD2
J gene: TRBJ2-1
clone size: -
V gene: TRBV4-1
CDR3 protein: CASSPGSGRATDEQFF
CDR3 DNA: TGCGCCAGCTCTCCGGGTAGCGGGAGGGCTACGGATGAGCAGTTCTTC

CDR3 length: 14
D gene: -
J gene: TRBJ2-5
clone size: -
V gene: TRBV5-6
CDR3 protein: CASSLQGGGETQYF
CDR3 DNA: TGTGCCAGCAGCCTACAAGGGGGGGGAGAGACCCAGTACTTC

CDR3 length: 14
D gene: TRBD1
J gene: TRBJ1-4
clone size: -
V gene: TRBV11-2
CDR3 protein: CASSLGQGYEKLFF
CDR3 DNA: TGTGCCAGCAGCTTGGGACAGGGGTATGAAAAACTGTTTTTT

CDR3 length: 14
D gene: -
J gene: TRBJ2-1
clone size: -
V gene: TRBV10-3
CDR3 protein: CAISDKTSYNEQFF
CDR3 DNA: TGTGCCATCAGTGATAAGACTAGCTACAATGAGCAGTTCTTC

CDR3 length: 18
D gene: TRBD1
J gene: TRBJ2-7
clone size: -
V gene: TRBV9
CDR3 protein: CASSVALGTGERGYEQYF
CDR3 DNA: TGTGCCAGCAGCGTAGCTTTAGGGACAGGGGAAAGGGGTTACGAGCAGTACTTC

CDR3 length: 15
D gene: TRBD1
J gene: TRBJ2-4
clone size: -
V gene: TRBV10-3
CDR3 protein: CAISESNEGANIQYF
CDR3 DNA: TGTGCCATCAGTGAGTCGAATGAGGGGGCAAACATTCAGTACTTC

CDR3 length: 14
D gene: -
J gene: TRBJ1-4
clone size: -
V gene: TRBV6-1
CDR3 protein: CASSVSRSNEKLFF
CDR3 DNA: TGTGCCAGCAGTGTGTCCCGATCCAATGAAAAACTGTTTTTT

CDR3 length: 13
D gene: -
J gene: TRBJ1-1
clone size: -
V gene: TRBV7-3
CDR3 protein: CASSLGSNTEAFF
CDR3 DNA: TGTGCCAGCAGCTTAGGGTCTAACACTGAAGCTTTCTTT

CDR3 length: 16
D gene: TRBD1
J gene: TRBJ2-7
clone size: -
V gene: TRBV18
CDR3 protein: CASSPPFETGGREQYF
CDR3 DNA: TGTGCCAGCTCACCCCCTTTCGAGACAGGGGGAAGGGAGCAGTACTTC

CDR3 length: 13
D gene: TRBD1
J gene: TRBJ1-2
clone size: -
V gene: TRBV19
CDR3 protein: CASSRQGAYGYTF
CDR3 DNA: TGTGCCAGTAGTAGACAGGGGGCCTATGGCTACACCTTC

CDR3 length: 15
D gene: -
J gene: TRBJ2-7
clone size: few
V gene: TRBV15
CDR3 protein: CATSSQGSPSYEQYF
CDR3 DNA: TGTGCCACCAGCAGCCAAGGGTCCCCGTCCTACGAGCAGTACTTC

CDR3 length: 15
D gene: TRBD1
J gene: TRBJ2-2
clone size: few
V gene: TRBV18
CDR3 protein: CASSPPGQGAGELFF
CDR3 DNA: TGTGCCAGCTCACCACCGGGACAGGGCGCCGGGGAGCTGTTTTTT

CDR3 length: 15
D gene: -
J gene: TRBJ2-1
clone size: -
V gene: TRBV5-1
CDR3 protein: CASSPKTTTYNEQFF
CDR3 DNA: TGCGCCAGCAGCCCGAAGACTACAACCTACAATGAGCAGTTCTTC

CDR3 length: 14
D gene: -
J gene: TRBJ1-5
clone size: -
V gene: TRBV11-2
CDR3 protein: CASSLDSSNQPQHF
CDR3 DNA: TGTGCCAGCAGCTTGGACAGTTCCAATCAGCCCCAGCATTTT

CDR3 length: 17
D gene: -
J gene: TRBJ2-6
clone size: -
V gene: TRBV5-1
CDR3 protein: CASSLEAIGSGANVLTF
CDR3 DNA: TGCGCCAGCAGCTTGGAGGCGATAGGCTCTGGGGCCAACGTCCTGACTTTC